Following are 30 T cell receptor beta chains from one sample sequenced in a study of resident and recirculating memory T cells in vitiligo. Sequencing used immunoSEQ multiplex PCR; TCRdb keeps in-frame clones, though not all of them. The data hold 39,000 or so clones, with about nine tenths observed a single time. What was sequenced was blood. These receptor sequences come from a male donor with vitiligo.

The chain has TRBV7-3 and TRBJ2-3; D ambiguous. Trimming cost V 5 bases and J 4 bases, with 7 bases left between them. The CDR3 has 12 amino acids. The germline V gene has CDR1 SGHTA and CDR2 FQGTGA. CDR3 region: CASSPPSDTQYF. The CDR3 DNA reads TGTGCCAGCAGCCCCCCGTCAGATACGCAGTATTTT.

The rearrangement joins TRBV5-4 to TRBJ2-1; D perhaps matches TRBD2 (7 bases). The CDR3 consists of 12 residues. Trimming pared 2 bases from V and 12 bases from J, leaving 12 bases between. Germline CDR1 and CDR2: SGHNT and YYREEE (reference sequence). The CDR3 DNA is TGTGCCAGCAGCTTCGGGGGGCAGGGGCAGTTCTTC. It is translated as CASSFGGQGQFF.

The V and J genes are TRBV27 and TRBJ2-5; D possibly corresponds to TRBD1 (5 bases). This CDR3 has 13 amino acids. Germline loops: CDR1 MNHEY, CDR2 SMNVEV (reference sequence). Trimming left V 3 bases short and J 5 bases short, with 10 bases between. The CDR3 sequence is CASSLGKGETQYF. The DNA for the CDR3 is TGTGCCAGCAGTTTGGGGAAGGGGGAGACCCAGTACTTC.

This clone was found once. The chain has TRBV19 and TRBJ2-7; D is undetermined. V shed 3 bases and J shed 3 bases, with 15 bases lying between them. This CDR3 contains 15 residues. Germline V CDR1 and CDR2: LNHDA, SQIVND (reference sequence). CDR3 region: CASSILGPSDYEQYF. In DNA, the CDR3 is TGTGCCAGTAGTATTCTTGGTCCCAGTGACTACGAGCAGTACTTC. Full variable domain (missing parts from reference TRBV19 and TRBJ2-7): DGGITQSPKYLFRKEGQNVTLSCEQNLNHDAMYWYRQDPGQGLRLIYYSQIVNDFQKGDIAEGYSVSREKKESFPLTVTSAQKNPTAFYLCASSILGPSDYEQYFGPGTRLTVT.

This chain uses TRBV4-2 with TRBJ2-2, with no clear D. This CDR3 is 17 amino acids long. Trimming removed 3 bases at V and 2 bases at J, with 16 bases between. Looked up from germline, CDR1 is LGHNA and CDR2 is YNFKEQ. The CDR3 sequence: CASSHGSGTENTGELFF. The CDR3 nucleotides read TGTGCCAGCAGCCACGGATCAGGCACGGAAAACACCGGGGAGCTGTTTTTT.

CDR3 nucleotide sequence: TGTGCCAGCAGCGTAGGTTTCACGAGTGGCTACACCTTC. This translates into CASSVGFTSGYTF. This sequence joins TRBV9 and TRBJ1-2; no definite D call. The CDR3 has 13 residues. Deletions cut 0 bases from V and 7 bases from J, with 10 bases between. Germline values: CDR1 SGDLS, CDR2 YYNGEE.

The genes are TRBV29-1 and TRBJ2-2; D possibly corresponds to TRBD2 (6 bases). The CDR3 has 14 amino acids. Between the trimmed V and J ends, which lost 4 bases and 2 bases, there was a span of 11 bases. Germline V gene data show CDR1 as SQVTM and CDR2 as ANQGSEA. The CDR3 protein is CSVATGVNTGELFF. The CDR3 nucleotides are TGCAGCGTTGCCACGGGGGTAAACACCGGGGAGCTGTTTTTT.

The V gene is TRBV7-9, the J gene TRBJ2-7; no firm D call. V was shortened by 5 bases and J by 2 bases, with 16 bases between the two germline ends. The length of the CDR3 is 15 residues. Germline values: CDR1 SEHNR, CDR2 FQNEAQ (reference sequence). The CDR3 nucleotides read TGTGCCAGCAGCCGAACTCAGACACCGACCTACGAGCAGTACTTC. It yields the protein CASSRTQTPTYEQYF. Together with reference TRBV7-9 and TRBJ2-7, the CDR3 gives the full variable domain: DTGVSQNPRHKITKRGQNVTFRCDPISEHNRLYWYRQTLGQGPEFLTYFQNEAQLEKSRLLSDRFSAERPKGSFSTLEIQRTEQGDSAMYLCASSRTQTPTYEQYFGPGTRLTVT.

The genes are TRBV23-1 and TRBJ1-1; D uncertain. TRBV23-1 counts as an open reading frame of uncertain function. V lost 7 bases and J lost 4, with 25 bases in between. The CDR3 loop spans 17 amino acids. The CDR3 here is CASISAHQRESGTEAFF. CDR3 sequence (DNA): TGCGCCAGCATCTCGGCCCACCAGAGGGAAAGCGGCACTGAAGCTTTCTTT.

The CDR3 region is CASSLTGNQETQYF. CDR3 nucleotide sequence: TGTGCCAGCAGTTTAACAGGGAACCAAGAGACCCAGTACTTC. The chain recombines TRBV6-5 with TRBJ2-5; D perhaps matches TRBD1 (6 bases). The CDR3 spans 14 residues. Germline V lookup: CDR1 MNHEY, CDR2 SVGAGI. Trimming left V 4 bases short and J 0 bases short, with 9 bases between.

The genes are TRBV30 and TRBJ1-2; D remains ambiguous. With 2 bases removed from V and 6 bases from J, the gap between germline ends came to 10 bases. This CDR3 spans 12 amino acids. Germline V gives CDR1 GTSNPN, CDR2 SVGIG (reference sequence). The CDR3 here is CAWSMKANGYTF. DNA for the CDR3: TGTGCCTGGAGTATGAAAGCAAATGGCTACACCTTC.

The CDR3 spells CASSKLTSAETKKYF. The CDR3 nucleotides read TGTGCCAGCAGCAAATTGACTAGCGCCGAAACCAAAAAGTACTTC. The V and J genes are TRBV7-2 and TRBJ2-7, with 8 bases that match TRBD2. The CDR3 totals 15 residues. The trim removed 5 bases at V and 11 bases at J, leaving 17 bases unmatched. CDR1 is SGHTA and CDR2 is FQGNSA in the germline V gene. Full variable domain (outside the CDR3, taken from reference TRBV7-2 and TRBJ2-7): GAGVSQSPSNKVTEKGKDVELRCDPISGHTALYWYRQSLGQGLEFLIYFQGNSAPDKSGLPSDRFSAERTGGSVSTLTIQRTQQEDSAVYLCASSKLTSAETKKYFGPGTRLTVT.

The chain joins TRBV4-1 to TRBJ2-2; TRBD1 agrees at 11 bases. The CDR3 sequence is 18 residues long. The ends lost 1 base at V and 3 bases at J; junction bases unmatched: 7. Germline values: CDR1 MGHRA, CDR2 YSYEKL. The CDR3 DNA reads as TGCGCCAGCAGCCAAGGCCCCAGGACAGGGGGCTACACCGGGGAGCTGTTTTTT. It is translated as CASSQGPRTGGYTGELFF.

The chain couples TRBV15 to TRBJ1-6; no clear D gene. V lost 0 bases to trimming and J lost 1 base, with 13 bases between them. From germline, CDR1 is LNHNV and CDR2 YYDKDF (reference sequence). There are 18 residues in the CDR3. CDR3 nucleotides: TGTGCCACCAGCAGAGATTCCGGGGTTGGGTCCTATAATTCACCCCTCCACTTT. This gives the protein CATSRDSGVGSYNSPLHF.

This clone was counted a single time. J is TRBJ2-7 and V is TRBV5-1; TRBD2 matches at 10 bases. Germline assignment: CDR1 SGHRS and CDR2 YFSETQ. V lost 0 bases and J lost 2; bases outside the gene matches: 5. This CDR3 has 16 amino acids. CDR3 in DNA: TGCGCCAGCAGCTTGGGACTAGCGGGCCTAGCCTACGAGCAGTACTTC. This encodes CASSLGLAGLAYEQYF.

The V call is TRBV5-1, the J call TRBJ2-7; 9 nucleotides line up with TRBD1. CDR3 length: 13 residues. V lost 7 bases, J lost 5 bases, and 7 bases stayed unmatched. Germline V gives CDR1 SGHRS, CDR2 YFSETQ. CDR3 residues: CASHTGGADEQYF. The DNA of the CDR3 is TGCGCCAGCCATACAGGGGGCGCGGACGAGCAGTACTTC. Looking up the rest from reference TRBV5-1 and TRBJ2-7 gives the full variable domain: KAGVTQTPRYLIKTRGQQVTLSCSPISGHRSVSWYQQTPGQGLQFLFEYFSETQRNKGNFPGRFSGRQFSNSRSEMNVSTLELGDSALYLCASHTGGADEQYFGPGTRLTVT.

The chain is built from TRBV18 and TRBJ2-7, with unresolved D. Trimming took off 0 bases at V and 6 bases at J, with 9 bases between the two ends. The germline V gene encodes CDR1 KGHSH and CDR2 LQKENI. The CDR3 consists of 13 residues. CDR3: CASSPPWRGEQYF. The CDR3 DNA is TGTGCCAGCTCACCACCTTGGAGAGGCGAGCAGTACTTC.

The chain uses TRBV6-1 and TRBJ1-3; D remains unclear. V lost 1 base, J lost 3 bases, and 10 bases lay in between. The CDR3 has 15 amino acids. The germline V gene has CDR1 MNHNS and CDR2 SASEGT. CDR3: CASSEGPLSGNTIYF. The CDR3 DNA reads TGTGCCAGCAGTGAAGGCCCTCTGAGTGGAAACACCATATATTTT.

This clone was counted a single time. The chain employs TRBV7-2 and TRBJ2-1; D is ambiguous. The germline V gene has CDR1 SGHTA and CDR2 FQGNSA. The V end lost 5 bases, the J end lost 5 bases, and 4 bases lay between the germline ends. The CDR3 is 11 amino acids. The CDR3 DNA is TGTGCCAGCAGCGCGCACAATGAGCAGTTCTTC. Amino acids: CASSAHNEQFF.

The gene calls are TRBV5-1 and TRBJ2-5; no definite D call. V was shortened by 0 bases and J by 3 bases, with 6 bases between the two germline ends. Germline V gene lookup returns CDR1 SGHRS and CDR2 YFSETQ. The CDR3 spans 13 residues. CDR3 nucleotides: TGCGCCAGCAGCTTGGGGAGTAAAGAGACCCAGTACTTC. Protein sequence: CASSLGSKETQYF.

This chain uses TRBV10-3 with TRBJ2-7; no reliable D call. Trimming cost V 10 bases and J 4 bases, with 14 bases left between them. CDR3 length: 12 amino acids. CDR1 and CDR2 from the germline V gene are ENHRY and SYGVKD. The CDR3 DNA follows: TGTGCCACCTCCCGGGTTTTATACGAGCAGTACTTC. Protein product: CATSRVLYEQYF.

J is TRBJ1-6 and V is TRBV21-1. TRBV21-1 is reported as a pseudogene. The CDR3 spans 16 residues. As DNA, the CDR3 is TGTGCCAGCAGCAAGCTAAGCGCCTCGTATAATTCACCCCTCCACTTT. The encoded protein is CASSKLSASYNSPLHF.

The rearrangement joins TRBV5-6 to TRBJ2-7, with 8 nucleotides matching TRBD1. CDR1 SGHDT and CDR2 YYEEEE come from the germline V gene. V was pared by 2 bases and J by 1 base, with 2 bases of the junction left unmatched. The CDR3 sequence is 14 residues long. The CDR3 region is CASSFGTGSYEQYF. CDR3 nucleotide sequence: TGTGCCAGCAGCTTCGGGACAGGATCCTACGAGCAGTACTTC.

The chain employs TRBV18 and TRBJ1-3, with a possible D match to TRBD1 (6 bases). This CDR3 spans 17 amino acids. The V and J ends lost 6 bases and 0 bases respectively, with 18 bases between them. Germline values: CDR1 KGHSH, CDR2 LQKENI. In DNA, the CDR3 is TGTGCCAGCTCCGCCCTAGGCAGGGGCTTCTCTGGAAACACCATATATTTT. Its protein product is CASSALGRGFSGNTIYF.

The rearrangement uses TRBV15 and TRBJ2-1; a weak D match, TRBD2 (6 bases). Germline assignment: CDR1 LNHNV and CDR2 YYDKDF (reference sequence). Deletions cut 1 base from V and 7 bases from J, with 17 bases between. This CDR3 comprises 16 residues. The CDR3 nucleotides read TGTGCCACCAGCAGAGTTATCCGGGACTTCTTAAATGAGCAGTTCTTC. It codes for CATSRVIRDFLNEQFF.

V and J are TRBV11-2 and TRBJ1-4, with unresolved D. CDR1 is SGHAT and CDR2 is FQNNGV in the germline V gene. V was shortened by 5 bases and J by 8 bases, with 9 bases between the two germline ends. CDR3 size: 12 residues. CDR3 DNA: TGTGCCAGCAGCGGACTTTTGGAAAAACTGTTTTTT. Translated: CASSGLLEKLFF.

The CDR3 bases are TGTGCCAGTAGGGTTAGTGATCAGCCCCAGCATTTT. This translates into CASRVSDQPQHF. V is TRBV19 and J is TRBJ1-5; D call uncertain. V was trimmed by 6 bases and J by 5 bases, leaving 8 bases between them. The CDR3 extends over 12 amino acids. Germline V gives CDR1 LNHDA, CDR2 SQIVND (reference sequence).

The chain joins TRBV5-1 to TRBJ2-2; D is possibly TRBD1 (6 bases). V was clipped by 6 bases and J by 9 bases, with 21 bases between them. In germline, CDR1 is SGHRS, CDR2 YFSETQ. The CDR3 totals 15 residues. CDR3 in amino acids: CASTEQGWDRRELFF. In DNA, the CDR3 is TGCGCCAGCACCGAACAGGGATGGGATCGCCGGGAGCTGTTTTTT.

The V gene is TRBV5-1, the J gene TRBJ2-3, with TRBD2 matching 8 bases. The CDR3 has 20 residues. CDR1 SGHRS and CDR2 YFSETQ come from the germline V gene. After removal of 0 bases from V and 0 bases from J, the junction contained 15 bases not matched to a gene. The CDR3 loop reads CASSLGRGATPFTSTDTQYF. CDR3 bases: TGCGCCAGCAGCTTGGGGCGGGGGGCCACCCCCTTCACTAGCACAGATACGCAGTATTTT.

V is TRBV9 and J is TRBJ2-5; the match to TRBD2 covers 14 bases. The CDR3 extends over 15 amino acids. V dropped 5 bases and J dropped 5; count of bases not matched to a gene: 5. Germline lookup yields CDR1 SGDLS and CDR2 YYNGEE. The CDR3 DNA reads TGTGCCAGCAGTAGACTAGCGGGGGGGCCGGAGACCCAGTACTTC. It translates to CASSRLAGGPETQYF.